The present TCR beta chain was sequenced within a study of OX40 agonist ivuxolimab in advanced cancers. Study summary: Ivuxolimab was delivered to patients intravenously every 2 weeks at doses spanning 0.01 to 10 mg/kg. Study observations and caveats: Determination of antigen specificity was not performed for the expanded peripheral T cells. Expanded clones were, on average, more numerous among CD8+ T cells than CD4+.

A word on this clone: Its cognate antigen is unknown.

V lost 6 bases and J lost 6; bases outside the gene matches: 8. Germline CDR1 SNHLY, CDR2 FYNNEI. CDR3 length: 14 residues. TCRdb's copy holds only in-frame clones and misses some; the assay was immunoSEQ multiplex PCR. The table lists about 83,000 clones, about 88% of them singletons, with more than 0.6% in the top ten. This sequence was found in an adult with an advanced solid tumor such as melanoma, head and neck, liver or kidney cancer. This chain links TRBV2 with TRBJ2-7; 10 nucleotides line up with TRBD2. This sample comprised CD4+ or CD8+ T cells sorted from blood, obtained in a trial of the OX40 agonist ivuxolimab. The CDR3 is CASRGLANTSEQYF. The CDR3 bases are TGTGCCAGCAGGGGACTAGCGAATACCTCCGAGCAGTACTTC.